This T cell receptor beta chain is drawn from a study of cytotoxic CD8 clonotypes in ibrutinib-treated CLL. Background on the study: Across the patients, some ten were relapsed/refractory, 15 treatment-naive and 17 to 18 IGHV unmutated. Study-wide results and caveats: Clonality showed a rise at ibrutinib response that reversed toward baseline at progression.

Sequencing was designed to attain a depth spanning 1 in 200,000 to 1 in 1 million T cells. TCRdb keeps only in-frame clones here, not all; method: immunoSEQ multiplex PCR. The sample contains over 100,000 clones, approximately 58% of which appear only once. Germline CDR1 and CDR2: SGDLS and YYNGEE. The CDR3 loop spans 15 amino acids. Trimming cost V 1 base and J 3 bases, with 11 bases left between them. Of note for this clone: No antigen is known for it.

The rearrangement joins TRBV9 to TRBJ2-1, with D possibly TRBD1 on 5 matching bases. This specimen was PBMCs, taken after 24 months of ibrutinib treatment. This receptor was obtained from a human donor with chronic lymphocytic leukemia. CDR3 residues: CASSVNPDNYNEQFF. The CDR3 nucleotides read TGTGCCAGCAGCGTAAACCCGGACAACTACAATGAGCAGTTCTTC.